One sample yielded the 25 T cell receptor beta chains listed below, sequenced in a study of blood T cell repertoires in COVID-19. The protocol was immunoSEQ multiplex PCR, while the TCRdb copy is restricted to in-frame clones and leaves out a portion. The sample lists about 69,000 clones; around 83% were seen once. Sequenced material: peripheral blood. Receptors were obtained from a human donor in a cohort sampled during active COVID-19.

The chain couples TRBV5-4 to TRBJ2-2; 9 bases match TRBD1. The CDR3 covers 15 residues. Germline V gives CDR1 SGHNT, CDR2 YYREEE (reference sequence). Trimming at V came to 2 bases and at J to 5 bases, leaving 4 bases not matched to a gene. The DNA for the CDR3 is TGTGCCAGCAGCTTCCGGGACAGGGCTACCGGGGAGCTGTTTTTT. Translating it yields CASSFRDRATGELFF.

This chain uses TRBV9 with TRBJ1-1, with D perhaps TRBD1 (6 bases). V was shortened by 4 bases and J by 1 base, with 14 bases between the two germline ends. The germline V gene encodes CDR1 SGDLS and CDR2 YYNGEE. The CDR3 is made up of 15 amino acids. CDR3 protein: CASSPGDPTNTEAFF. CDR3 DNA sequence: TGTGCCAGCAGCCCAGGGGACCCCACGAACACTGAAGCTTTCTTT. Full variable domain (outside the CDR3, taken from reference TRBV9 and TRBJ1-1): DSGVTQTPKHLITATGQRVTLRCSPRSGDLSVYWYQQSLDQGLQFLIQYYNGEERAKGNILERFSAQQFPDLHSELNLSSLELGDSALYFCASSPGDPTNTEAFFGQGTRLTVV.

The chain recombines TRBV7-3 with TRBJ2-3; TRBD2 agrees at 10 bases. Per germline, CDR1 SGHTA and CDR2 FQGTGA. CDR3 length: 17 residues. V lost 2 bases to trimming and J lost 4 bases; unmatched junction nucleotides: 9. CDR3 nucleotides: TGTGCCAGCAGCTTATTGGGTTTAGCGGGGGGAGCAGATACGCAGTATTTT. Translated, it gives CASSLLGLAGGADTQYF.

The chain couples TRBV2 to TRBJ1-2; tentative D call: TRBD1 (6 bases). Trimming removed 7 bases at V and 7 bases at J, with 19 bases between. Germline V gene lookup returns CDR1 SNHLY and CDR2 FYNNEI. The CDR3 length is 14 residues. CDR3 loop: CASIQGRGFGGYTF. The CDR3 DNA reads as TGTGCCAGCATCCAAGGGAGGGGGTTCGGTGGCTACACCTTC.

This clone showed up just once. The rearrangement uses TRBV7-3 and TRBJ1-2, with unresolved D. The CDR3 is 13 residues long. V was shortened by 5 bases and J by 5 bases, with 12 bases between the two germline ends. Germline loops: CDR1 SGHTA, CDR2 FQGTGA. The CDR3 sequence is CASSPPGSYGYTF. DNA for the CDR3: TGTGCCAGCAGCCCTCCGGGGTCATATGGCTACACCTTC.

This clone occurred once. CDR3 DNA sequence: TGTGCCAGCAGTTGGGACAGGGTCGACTCACCCCTCCACTTT. As protein: CASSWDRVDSPLHF. The chain links TRBV28 to TRBJ1-6; 9 bases fit TRBD1. From germline, CDR1 is MDHEN and CDR2 SYDVKM. This CDR3 spans 14 amino acids. J gave up 10 bases and V 4 bases, and 5 bases lay outside the gene matches.

This chain connects TRBV7-9 to TRBJ2-2, with D possibly TRBD1 on 5 matching bases. The germline V gene encodes CDR1 SEHNR and CDR2 FQNEAQ (reference sequence). The CDR3 loop spans 15 amino acids. V was pared by 5 bases and J by 3 bases, with 13 bases between. The CDR3 nucleotides read TGTGCCAGCAGCCAAATCAGGGCCGACACCGGGGAGCTGTTTTTT. Translating it yields CASSQIRADTGELFF.

This chain uses TRBV6-5 with TRBJ1-2, with 8 bases aligning to TRBD1. Per the germline V gene, CDR1 is MNHEY and CDR2 is SVGAGI. V lost 7 bases and J lost 3; bases outside the gene matches: 4. This CDR3 is 13 amino acids long. This CDR3 is CASTRTGYYGYTF. The CDR3 DNA reads as TGTGCCAGCACCCGGACAGGGTACTATGGCTACACCTTC.

V is TRBV11-3 and J is TRBJ2-3, with 11 bases fitting TRBD1. The CDR3 has 16 amino acids. Germline CDR1 reads SGHNT; CDR2 reads YENEEA. V was clipped by 4 bases and J by 4 bases; unmatched bases: 7. For the CDR3, the DNA is TGTGCCAGCAGCTCCGGGACAGGGGGGCGGTCAGATACGCAGTATTTT. Its protein is CASSSGTGGRSDTQYF.

This clone occurred a few times. The rearrangement joins TRBV4-1 to TRBJ1-1; perhaps TRBD1 as D (6 bases). Germline loops: CDR1 MGHRA, CDR2 YSYEKL. Trimming removed 4 bases from V and 6 bases from J, with 18 bases in between. The CDR3 is 15 amino acids. CDR3: CASSPDRPTTSEAFF. The CDR3 DNA follows: TGCGCCAGCAGCCCAGACAGGCCTACCACGTCTGAAGCTTTCTTT.

The chain couples TRBV19 to TRBJ1-1; TRBD1 is a possible D gene (6 bases). The V end was cut by 5 bases, the J end by 4 bases, with 14 bases between. In germline, CDR1 is LNHDA, CDR2 SQIVND (reference sequence). The CDR3 is made up of 14 amino acids. The CDR3 nucleotides are TGTGCCAGTAGTCCTCAACAGGGCGTCACTGAAGCTTTCTTT. Translation gives CASSPQQGVTEAFF. Full variable domain (rest looked up from reference TRBV19 and TRBJ1-1): DGGITQSPKYLFRKEGQNVTLSCEQNLNHDAMYWYRQDPGQGLRLIYYSQIVNDFQKGDIAEGYSVSREKKESFPLTVTSAQKNPTAFYLCASSPQQGVTEAFFGQGTRLTVV.

The genes are TRBV7-2 and TRBJ2-3; D uncertain. Germline loops: CDR1 SGHTA, CDR2 FQGNSA. The germline V and J ends were trimmed by 2 bases and 3 bases, with 6 bases remaining between them. The CDR3 has 13 residues. CDR3 sequence (DNA): TGTGCCAGCAGCTTATATTCGACAGATACGCAGTATTTT. Protein product: CASSLYSTDTQYF.

The chain uses TRBV9 and TRBJ2-3; weak D call: TRBD1 (7 bases). This CDR3 comprises 16 residues. V dropped 2 bases and J dropped 1 base, with 14 bases sitting between them. Germline CDR1 SGDLS, CDR2 YYNGEE. Here the CDR3 reads CASSVYTGEGTDTQYF. CDR3 DNA sequence: TGTGCCAGCAGCGTCTACACAGGGGAGGGCACAGATACGCAGTATTTT.

The chain couples TRBV28 to TRBJ2-7, with TRBD2 identical over 11 bases. Losses at the gene ends were 6 bases for V and 1 base for J; bases not matched to a gene: 2. CDR1 is MDHEN and CDR2 is SYDVKM in the germline V gene. This CDR3 has 14 amino acids. The CDR3 DNA sequence: TGTGCCAGCAGAACTAGCGGGGGTTCCTACGAGCAGTACTTC. This translates into CASRTSGGSYEQYF.

In its sample, this clone was seen a few times. The CDR3 spells CATSRTGDSETQYF. The CDR3 DNA reads as TGTGCCACCAGCAGGACAGGGGATTCCGAGACCCAGTACTTC. This rearrangement joins TRBV15 to TRBJ2-5, with TRBD1 identical over 8 bases. The length of the CDR3 is 14 residues. Trimming cost V 3 bases and J 5 bases; bases outside gene matches: 5. The germline V gene encodes CDR1 LNHNV and CDR2 YYDKDF (reference sequence).

The chain employs TRBV11-3 and TRBJ1-1, with unresolved D. The V and J ends lost 2 bases and 1 base respectively, with 5 bases between them. Germline V gene data show CDR1 as SGHNT and CDR2 as YENEEA. The length of the CDR3 is 13 residues. The CDR3 nucleotides read TGTGCCAGCAGCTTAAGGAGGAACACTGAAGCTTTCTTT. Translating gives CASSLRRNTEAFF.

The chain uses TRBV14 and TRBJ2-7; 7 bases match TRBD2. The junction had 7 bases not matched to a gene; V was cut back by 0 bases and J by 2 bases. This CDR3 is 16 amino acids long. Germline CDR1 is SGHDN and CDR2 is FVKESK. The CDR3 coding sequence is TGTGCCAGCAGCCAAGAGCTGGGCCGGGGGGCCTACGAGCAGTACTTC. It encodes CASSQELGRGAYEQYF.

The gene calls are TRBV15 and TRBJ1-5; 7 positions match TRBD1. The CDR3 extends over 14 amino acids. The germline CDR1 and CDR2 sequences are LNHNV and YYDKDF (reference sequence). The J segment lost 6 bases and the V segment lost 1 base, leaving 3 bases of the junction unmatched. CDR3 loop: CATSRGGGGQPQHF. The CDR3 DNA reads TGTGCCACCAGCAGAGGAGGGGGCGGTCAGCCCCAGCATTTT.

This chain uses TRBV4-1 with TRBJ2-2, with TRBD2 as a possible D gene (6 bases). CDR3 length: 18 residues. Germline V gives CDR1 MGHRA, CDR2 YSYEKL. V lost 0 bases to trimming and J lost 3 bases, with 17 bases between them. Written as DNA, the CDR3 is TGCGCCAGCAGCCAAGAAGCAGGGAGGCGAAGGGACACCGGGGAGCTGTTTTTT. It yields the protein CASSQEAGRRRDTGELFF.

For the CDR3, the DNA is TGTGCCAGCAGCCCCACCGGCGGGGGGAGCACAGATACGCAGTATTTT. It codes for CASSPTGGGSTDTQYF. The V gene is TRBV7-9, the J gene TRBJ2-3, with TRBD2 identical over 8 bases. In germline, CDR1 is SEHNR, CDR2 FQNEAQ (reference sequence). The CDR3 has 16 residues. V was pared by 5 bases and J by 0 bases, with 7 bases of the junction left unmatched.

The chain has TRBV2 and TRBJ1-5; 7 bases align to TRBD1. CDR3 length: 12 amino acids. The ends lost 4 bases at V and 12 bases at J; junction bases unmatched: 6. Germline V CDR1 and CDR2: SNHLY, FYNNEI. CDR3 in amino acids: CASSANTGDQHF. The CDR3 DNA is TGTGCCAGCAGTGCAAACACAGGGGACCAGCATTTT.

The chain joins TRBV3-1 (or the pseudogene TRBV3-2) to TRBJ1-1; the match to TRBD1 covers 12 bases. With V trimmed by 1 base and J by 6 bases, 3 bases remained unmatched. Looked up from germline, CDR1 is LGHDT and CDR2 is YNNKEL (reference sequence). The CDR3 runs to 15 residues. As DNA, the CDR3 is TGTGCCAGCAGCCAAGGGGGACAGGGGGCAGCTGAAGCTTTCTTT. Its protein is CASSQGGQGAAEAFF.

The rearrangement links TRBV7-3 to TRBJ1-1; D call uncertain. This CDR3 has 13 residues. Per the germline V gene, CDR1 is SGHTA and CDR2 is FQGTGA. Between the trimmed V and J ends, which lost 5 bases and 3 bases, there was a span of 10 bases. CDR3 bases: TGTGCCAGCAGCACCACAGTCTACACTGAAGCTTTCTTT. This encodes CASSTTVYTEAFF.

The CDR3 DNA is TGTGCCTGGAGTCTAAACAGCAATCAGCCCCAGCATTTT. It translates to CAWSLNSNQPQHF. The V and J genes are TRBV30 and TRBJ1-5; unclear D gene. Looked up from germline, CDR1 is GTSNPN and CDR2 is SVGIG (reference sequence). The CDR3 sequence is 13 residues long. The V gene lost 2 bases and the J gene lost 1 base, with 6 bases spanning the gap.

V and J are TRBV18 and TRBJ2-3; 8 bases are a match to TRBD1. The length of the CDR3 is 14 residues. The V gene end was trimmed by 2 bases and the J gene end by 8 bases; junction bases not matched to a gene: 6. Germline V CDR1 and CDR2: KGHSH, LQKENI. The CDR3 spells CASSPGQGRGTQYF. DNA of the CDR3: TGTGCCAGCTCACCAGGACAGGGACGGGGTACGCAGTATTTT.